The present T cell receptor beta chain was sequenced within a study of T cells after yellow fever vaccination. TCRdb re-called the 5' RACE reads with MiXCR, one entry per CDR3 protein. This table holds about 360,000 distinct CDR3 sequences, around 6.5% found once. The CDR3 is 14 amino acids. Germline CDR1 is SQVTM and CDR2 is ANQGSEA. The junction had 11 bases not matched to a gene; V was cut back by 0 bases and J by 10 bases. This clonotype appeared many times. The sample in question was PBMCs, obtained 5 days after the yellow fever booster vaccination. The clonotype comes from a man younger than 40 who received the YFV17D yellow fever vaccine. V is TRBV29-1 and J is TRBJ2-5; 7 bases line up with TRBD1. The CDR3 DNA is TGCAGCGTTGAAGACCCGGACAGGCCCCAGGGCCAGTACTTC. This sequence encodes CSVEDPDRPQGQYF.